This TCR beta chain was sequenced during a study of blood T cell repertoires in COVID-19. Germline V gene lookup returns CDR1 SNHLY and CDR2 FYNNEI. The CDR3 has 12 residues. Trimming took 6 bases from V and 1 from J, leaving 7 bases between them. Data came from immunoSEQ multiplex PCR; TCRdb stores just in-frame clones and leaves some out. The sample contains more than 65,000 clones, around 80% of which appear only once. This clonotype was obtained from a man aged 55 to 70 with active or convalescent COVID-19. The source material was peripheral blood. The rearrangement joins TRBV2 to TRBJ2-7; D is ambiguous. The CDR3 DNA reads TGTGCCAGCAGCCCCGAGTCCTACGAGCAGTACTTC. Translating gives CASSPESYEQYF. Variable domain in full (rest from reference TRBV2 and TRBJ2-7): EPEVTQTPSHQVTQMGQEVILRCVPISNHLYFYWYRQILGQKVEFLVSFYNNEISEKSEIFDDQFSVERPDGSNFTLKIRSTKLEDSAMYFCASSPESYEQYFGPGTRLTVT.